A single sample is the source of the 23 T cell receptor beta chains below, sequenced in a study of shared clonotypes between healthy human individuals. Here immunoSEQ multiplex PCR was the method, and the copy in TCRdb shows in-frame clones only, minus some. The data show roughly 1,000,000 clones, 75% to 85% seen once. Sequencing was carried out using memory CD4+ T cells from PBMCs. As for subset: CD45RA-negative fraction. The receptor set was obtained from a man in his late teens or twenties in good health. Some clones in this sample may be carry-over from other donors' samples.

The rearrangement links TRBV28 to TRBJ1-2; 7 nucleotides line up with TRBD1. Per the germline V gene, CDR1 is MDHEN and CDR2 is SYDVKM. The J segment lost 6 bases and the V segment lost 5 bases, leaving 9 bases of the junction unmatched. The CDR3 is 14 residues long. The DNA of the CDR3 is TGTGCCAGCAGTGGAGTCCGGGACAGTCATGGCTACACCTTC. Its protein product is CASSGVRDSHGYTF.

The CDR3 sequence is CASSLAGDEQYF. The CDR3 coding sequence is TGTGCCAGCAGCCTAGCGGGAGACGAGCAGTACTTC. V and J are TRBV6-1 and TRBJ2-7; TRBD2 agrees at 10 bases. The CDR3 consists of 12 residues. The trim removed 6 bases at V and 5 bases at J, leaving 1 base unmatched. Germline V gives CDR1 MNHNS, CDR2 SASEGT.

The rearrangement joins TRBV5-6 to TRBJ2-1; 9 bases fit TRBD2. The V and J ends lost 1 base and 2 bases, in that order; junction bases with no gene match: 4. CDR1 is SGHDT and CDR2 is YYEEEE in the germline V gene. This CDR3 is built from 16 residues. The CDR3 loop is CASSLRTSVTYNEQFF. In DNA form, the CDR3 reads TGTGCCAGCAGCTTGAGGACTAGCGTCACCTACAATGAGCAGTTCTTC.

The chain couples TRBV5-4 to TRBJ2-1; D not resolved. V dropped 4 bases and J dropped 3 bases, with 14 bases sitting between them. In germline, CDR1 is SGHNT, CDR2 YYREEE (reference sequence). CDR3 size: 15 residues. CDR3 in amino acids: CASSPAVVNYNEQFF. The CDR3 DNA is TGTGCCAGCAGCCCCGCCGTAGTGAACTACAATGAGCAGTTCTTC.

The rearrangement uses TRBV28 and TRBJ2-7; a possible D gene is TRBD1 (5 bases). Between the trimmed V and J ends, which lost 3 bases and 2 bases, there was a span of 11 bases. There are 14 residues in the CDR3. CDR1 is MDHEN, CDR2 SYDVKM, per germline. This CDR3 is CASSFFQGAYEQYF. The DNA of the CDR3 is TGTGCCAGCAGTTTCTTCCAGGGCGCCTACGAGCAGTACTTC.

The V gene is TRBV5-1, the J gene TRBJ2-3; 9 nucleotides align to TRBD2. The germline CDR1 and CDR2 sequences are SGHRS and YFSETQ. J gave up 0 bases and V 9 bases, and 11 bases lay outside the gene matches. The CDR3 spans 16 residues. CDR3 in DNA: TGCGCCACAAGTAAGCGGGAGGCCATTAGCACAGATACGCAGTATTTT. Translated: CATSKREAISTDTQYF.

This clone was recorded only once. This chain uses TRBV2 with TRBJ2-3, with D uncertain. Germline V gene lookup returns CDR1 SNHLY and CDR2 FYNNEI. Trimming left V 1 base short and J 4 bases short, with 15 bases between. The CDR3 is 16 residues long. The CDR3, as DNA: TGTGCCAGCAGTGAAGTCGGCAGGAAAGGTGCAGATACGCAGTATTTT. Amino acids: CASSEVGRKGADTQYF.

This clone was recorded once. This rearrangement joins TRBV7-2 to TRBJ2-4, with no clear D. CDR3 length: 16 amino acids. CDR1 and CDR2 from the germline V gene are SGHTA and FQGNSA. The V end lost 6 bases, the J end lost 10 bases, and 25 bases lay between the germline ends. The CDR3 here is CASRNPLGRERNIQYF. CDR3 in DNA: TGTGCCAGCAGAAACCCTCTGGGTCGTGAACGGAATATTCAGTACTTC.

The chain links TRBV19 to TRBJ1-2, with D unclear. Per the germline V gene, CDR1 is LNHDA and CDR2 is SQIVND (reference sequence). Deletions cut 4 bases from V and 6 bases from J, with 12 bases between. The CDR3 length is 13 residues. The CDR3, as DNA: TGTGCCAGTAGTACCGAGTTGCGGGATGGCTACACCTTC. This translates into CASSTELRDGYTF.

This clone was counted only a few times. This chain links TRBV7-2 with TRBJ2-1, with D possibly TRBD2 on 5 matching bases. CDR3 length: 15 residues. Trimming shortened V by 2 bases and J by 7 bases, and 15 bases separated the two germline ends. Germline CDR1 and CDR2: SGHTA and FQGNSA. CDR3 region: CASSLLSSPGNEQFF. The CDR3, as DNA: TGTGCCAGCAGCTTACTGTCTTCCCCGGGGAATGAGCAGTTCTTC.

The chain joins TRBV10-1 to TRBJ1-5, with unresolved D. Germline values: CDR1 WNHNN, CDR2 SYGVQD (reference sequence). The CDR3 covers 16 residues. Between the trimmed V and J ends, which lost 2 bases and 0 bases, there was a span of 11 bases. CDR3: CASSETSQVSNQPQHF. Here the CDR3 DNA reads TGCGCCAGCAGTGAGACGTCGCAGGTTAGCAATCAGCCCCAGCATTTT.

The gene calls are TRBV11-1 and TRBJ1-3; maybe TRBD1 (5 bases). The CDR3 is made up of 15 amino acids. Trimming took off 6 bases at V and 0 bases at J, with 12 bases between the two ends. In germline, CDR1 is SGHAT, CDR2 FQDESV (reference sequence). As DNA, the CDR3 is TGTGCCAGCAGTTACGGGACTCTCTCTGGAAACACCATATATTTT. Encoded protein: CASSYGTLSGNTIYF.

The V and J genes are TRBV7-2 and TRBJ2-3, with 10 bases that match TRBD2. The CDR3 covers 16 residues. Germline assignment: CDR1 SGHTA and CDR2 FQGNSA. V was clipped by 5 bases and J by 6 bases; unmatched bases: 11. The chain's CDR3 is CASSVDSAGGRDTQYF. The CDR3 DNA reads TGTGCCAGCAGCGTAGACTCAGCGGGAGGGAGGGATACGCAGTATTTT.

This chain uses TRBV7-8 with TRBJ2-3; tentative D call: TRBD1 (6 bases). CDR1 and CDR2 from the germline V gene are SGHVS and FQNEAQ. V lost 2 bases to trimming and J lost 5 bases, with 8 bases between them. The CDR3 runs 13 residues. The CDR3 sequence: CASSLTRGDTQYF. The CDR3 DNA follows: TGTGCCAGCAGCTTAACCAGGGGAGATACGCAGTATTTT.

The V call is TRBV5-6, the J call TRBJ2-5, with no clear D. From germline, CDR1 is SGHDT and CDR2 YYEEEE. The CDR3 sequence is 14 residues long. Trimming shortened V by 4 bases and J by 1 base, and 11 bases separated the two germline ends. CDR3: CASSRTASQETQYF. The CDR3, as DNA: TGTGCCAGCAGCCGGACCGCGTCCCAAGAGACCCAGTACTTC.

This clone turned up a few times. The chain is built from TRBV28 and TRBJ1-2, with 8 bases identical to TRBD1. The V gene end was trimmed by 11 bases and the J gene end by 7 bases; junction bases not matched to a gene: 9. Germline assignment: CDR1 MDHEN and CDR2 SYDVKM. The CDR3 spans 12 residues. For the CDR3, the DNA is TGTGCCTGCGGGGGCAGGGGGCTTGGCTACACCTTC. This sequence encodes CACGGRGLGYTF.

In its sample, this clone was seen a few times. V and J are TRBV9 and TRBJ1-2; the D is unclear. This CDR3 contains 13 residues. V lost 0 bases and J lost 4, with 7 bases in between. CDR1 and CDR2 from the germline V gene are SGDLS and YYNGEE. The CDR3 sequence is CASSVVEGYGYTF. The DNA for the CDR3 is TGTGCCAGCAGCGTAGTCGAGGGCTATGGCTACACCTTC.

This clone was recorded at least ten times. CDR3 in DNA: TGTGCCAGCGGGGTTACGAACACCGGGGAGCTGTTTTTT. This gives the protein CASGVTNTGELFF. The V gene is TRBV2, the J gene TRBJ2-2; no reliable D call. Between the trimmed V and J ends, which lost 8 bases and 0 bases, there was a span of 7 bases. The CDR3 spans 13 residues. The germline CDR1 and CDR2 sequences are SNHLY and FYNNEI. Full variable domain (missing parts from reference TRBV2 and TRBJ2-2): EPEVTQTPSHQVTQMGQEVILRCVPISNHLYFYWYRQILGQKVEFLVSFYNNEISEKSEIFDDQFSVERPDGSNFTLKIRSTKLEDSAMYFCASGVTNTGELFFGEGSRLTVL.

V gene TRBV6-5 combines with J gene TRBJ1-4; weak D call: TRBD1 (6 bases). From germline, CDR1 is MNHEY and CDR2 SVGAGI. This CDR3 has 15 amino acids. V was clipped by 2 bases and J by 5 bases, with 12 bases between them. This chain's CDR3 is CASSYRGNLNEKLFF. The DNA for the CDR3 is TGTGCCAGCAGTTACAGGGGGAACCTAAATGAAAAACTGTTTTTT.

This chain connects TRBV29-1 to TRBJ2-1; D unresolved. The CDR3 covers 14 residues. V was trimmed by 1 base and J by 2 bases, leaving 9 bases between them. Germline loops: CDR1 SQVTM, CDR2 ANQGSEA. CDR3 in DNA: TGCAGCGTTGAAGGGGCTAGGACCTACAATGAGCAGTTCTTC. Its protein is CSVEGARTYNEQFF.

The chain combines TRBV12-5 with TRBJ2-2; 13 bases are a match to TRBD2. This CDR3 region has 20 residues. CDR1 and CDR2 from the germline V gene are LGHNT and FRNRAP. The V and J ends lost 2 bases and 3 bases, in that order; junction bases with no gene match: 12. CDR3 nucleotides: TGTGCTAGTGGTTTGTTACTTGGACTAGCGGGAGTAGGAGACACCGGGGAGCTGTTTTTT. Translated: CASGLLLGLAGVGDTGELFF. Supplemented by reference TRBV12-5 and TRBJ2-2, the full variable domain reads DARVTQTPRHKVTEMGQEVTMRCQPILGHNTVFWYRQTMMQGLELLAYFRNRAPLDDSGMPKDRFSAEMPDATLATLKIQPSEPRDSAVYFCASGLLLGLAGVGDTGELFFGEGSRLTVL.

To note about this clone: Other nucleotide sequences from this sample produce the same CDR3. The chain is built from TRBV30 and TRBJ2-3; D is perhaps TRBD2 (7 bases). Germline CDR1 reads GTSNPN; CDR2 reads SVGIG (reference sequence). The CDR3 spans 14 residues. Trimming pared 4 bases from V and 2 bases from J, leaving 13 bases between. CDR3 coding DNA: TGTGCCTGGACCCTCGGGGGGCCCACAGATACGCAGTATTTT. Translating gives CAWTLGGPTDTQYF.

This chain joins TRBV29-1 and TRBJ2-3, with TRBD1 matching over 8 bases. The germline CDR1 and CDR2 sequences are SQVTM and ANQGSEA. Trimming cost V 7 bases and J 4 bases; bases outside gene matches: 10. The CDR3 totals 14 residues. CDR3 protein: CSANPQGAPDTQYF. DNA for the CDR3: TGCAGCGCGAATCCCCAGGGGGCCCCAGATACGCAGTATTTT.